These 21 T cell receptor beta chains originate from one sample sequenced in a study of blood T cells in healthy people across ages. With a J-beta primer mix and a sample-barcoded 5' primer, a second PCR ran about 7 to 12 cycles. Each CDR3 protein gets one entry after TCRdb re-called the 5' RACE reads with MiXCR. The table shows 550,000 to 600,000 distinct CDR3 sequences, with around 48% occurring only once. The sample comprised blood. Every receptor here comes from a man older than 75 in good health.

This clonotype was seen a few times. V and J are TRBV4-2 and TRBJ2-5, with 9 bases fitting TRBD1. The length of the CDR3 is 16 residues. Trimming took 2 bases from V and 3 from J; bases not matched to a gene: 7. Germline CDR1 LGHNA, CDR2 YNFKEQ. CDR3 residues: CASSQTPGDREETQYF. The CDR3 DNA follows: TGTGCCAGCAGCCAAACCCCCGGGGACAGGGAAGAGACCCAGTACTTC.

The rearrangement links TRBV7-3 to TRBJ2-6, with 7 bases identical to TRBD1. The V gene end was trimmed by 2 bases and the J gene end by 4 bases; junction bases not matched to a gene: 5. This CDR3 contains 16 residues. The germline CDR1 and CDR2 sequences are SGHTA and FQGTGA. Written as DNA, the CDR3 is TGTGCCAGCAGCTTAGTAGGGGGCGCCGGGGCCAACGTCCTGACTTTC. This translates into CASSLVGGAGANVLTF.

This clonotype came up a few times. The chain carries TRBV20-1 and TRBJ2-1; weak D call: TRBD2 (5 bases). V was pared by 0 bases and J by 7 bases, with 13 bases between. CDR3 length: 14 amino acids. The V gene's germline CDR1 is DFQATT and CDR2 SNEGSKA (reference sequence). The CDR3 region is CSARDPLARNEQFF. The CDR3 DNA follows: TGCAGTGCTAGAGATCCCCTAGCTAGGAATGAGCAGTTCTTC.

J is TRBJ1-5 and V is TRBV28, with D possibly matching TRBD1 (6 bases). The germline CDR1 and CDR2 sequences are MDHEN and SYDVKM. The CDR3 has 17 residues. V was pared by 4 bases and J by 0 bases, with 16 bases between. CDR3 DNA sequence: TGTGCCAGCAGTTACCCACAGGGTGTGTATAGCAATCAGCCCCAGCATTTT. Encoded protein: CASSYPQGVYSNQPQHF. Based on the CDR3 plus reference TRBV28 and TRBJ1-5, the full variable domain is DVKVTQSSRYLVKRTGEKVFLECVQDMDHENMFWYRQDPGLGLRLIYFSYDVKMKEKGDIPEGYSVSREKKERFSLILESASTNQTSMYLCASSYPQGVYSNQPQHFGDGTRLSIL.

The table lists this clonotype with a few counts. Here the CDR3 DNA reads TGCAGTGCTAGAGATGGGCAGGGGGCTAATGAAAAACTGTTTTTT. This translates into CSARDGQGANEKLFF. The rearrangement links TRBV20-1 to TRBJ1-4, with 7 bases that match TRBD1. The CDR3 has 15 residues. With V trimmed by 0 bases and J by 3 bases, 4 bases remained unmatched. The V gene's germline CDR1 is DFQATT and CDR2 SNEGSKA (reference sequence).

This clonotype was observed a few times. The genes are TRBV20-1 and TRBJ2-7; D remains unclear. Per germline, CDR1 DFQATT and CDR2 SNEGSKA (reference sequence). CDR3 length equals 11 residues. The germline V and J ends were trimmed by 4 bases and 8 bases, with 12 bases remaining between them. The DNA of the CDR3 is TGCAGTGCTAACATAGGACCTCAGCAGTACTTC. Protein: CSANIGPQQYF.

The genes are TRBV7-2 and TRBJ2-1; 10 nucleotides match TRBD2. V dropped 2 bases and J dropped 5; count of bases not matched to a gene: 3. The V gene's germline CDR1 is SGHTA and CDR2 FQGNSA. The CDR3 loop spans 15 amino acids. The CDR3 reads CASSLSAGGHNEQFF. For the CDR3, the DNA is TGTGCCAGCAGCTTATCAGCGGGGGGGCACAATGAGCAGTTCTTC.

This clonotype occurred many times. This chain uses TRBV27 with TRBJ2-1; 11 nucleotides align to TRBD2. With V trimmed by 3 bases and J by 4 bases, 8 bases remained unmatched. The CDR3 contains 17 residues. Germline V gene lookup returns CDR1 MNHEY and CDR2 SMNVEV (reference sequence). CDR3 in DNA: TGTGCCAGCAGTTTGGAGGCTAGCGGGAGGTATTACAATGAGCAGTTCTTC. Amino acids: CASSLEASGRYYNEQFF.

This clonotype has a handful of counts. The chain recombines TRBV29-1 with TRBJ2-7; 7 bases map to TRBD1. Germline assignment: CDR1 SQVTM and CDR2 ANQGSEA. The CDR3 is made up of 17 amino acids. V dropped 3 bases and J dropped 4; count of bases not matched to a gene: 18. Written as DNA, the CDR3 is TGCAGCGTTGAGGGGACACAGGGGTCTAATCCGGATTACGAGCAGTACTTC. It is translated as CSVEGTQGSNPDYEQYF.

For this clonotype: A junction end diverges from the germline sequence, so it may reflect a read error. The CDR3 region has the DNA TGTGCCAGCAGCTCGGACAGGGGGGGAACCTACGGGCAGTACTTC. Translated, it gives CASSSDRGGTYGQYF. V and J are TRBV7-6 and TRBJ2-7; 10 positions match TRBD1. This CDR3 has 15 residues. Looked up from germline, CDR1 is SGHVS and CDR2 is FNYEAQ.

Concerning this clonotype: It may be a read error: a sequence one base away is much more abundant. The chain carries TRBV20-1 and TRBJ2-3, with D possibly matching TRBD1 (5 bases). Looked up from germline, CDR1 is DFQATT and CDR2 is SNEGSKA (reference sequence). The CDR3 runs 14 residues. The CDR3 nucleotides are TGCAGTGCTGGAGAAGTGGGGCACACAGATACGCAGTATTTT. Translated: CSAGEVGHTDTQYF.

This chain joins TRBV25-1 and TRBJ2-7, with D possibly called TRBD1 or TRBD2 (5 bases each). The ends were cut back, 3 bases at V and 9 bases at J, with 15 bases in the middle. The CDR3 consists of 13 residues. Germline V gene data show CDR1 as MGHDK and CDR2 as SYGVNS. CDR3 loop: CASSDPGASPQYF. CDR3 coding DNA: TGTGCCAGCAGTGACCCCGGGGCAAGCCCGCAGTACTTC.

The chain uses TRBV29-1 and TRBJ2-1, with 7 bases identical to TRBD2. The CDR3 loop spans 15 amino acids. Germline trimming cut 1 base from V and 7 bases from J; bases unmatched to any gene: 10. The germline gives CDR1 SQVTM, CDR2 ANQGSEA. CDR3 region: CSVEAGGGKRNEQFF. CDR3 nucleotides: TGCAGCGTTGAAGCTGGGGGGGGTAAGAGGAATGAGCAGTTCTTC.

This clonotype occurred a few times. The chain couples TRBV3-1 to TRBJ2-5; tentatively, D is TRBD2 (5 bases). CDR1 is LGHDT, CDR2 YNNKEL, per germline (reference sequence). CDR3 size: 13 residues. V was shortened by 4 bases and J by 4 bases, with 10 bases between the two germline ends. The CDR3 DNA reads TGTGCCAGCAGCCGTCCCGCGGGAGAGACCCAGTACTTC. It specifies CASSRPAGETQYF.

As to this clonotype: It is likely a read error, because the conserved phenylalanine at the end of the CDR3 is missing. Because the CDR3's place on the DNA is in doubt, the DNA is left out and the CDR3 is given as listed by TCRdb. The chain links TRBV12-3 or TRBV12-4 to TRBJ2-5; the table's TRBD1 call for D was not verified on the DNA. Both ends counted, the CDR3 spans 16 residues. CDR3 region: CASSLGTGMFGCTFGS.

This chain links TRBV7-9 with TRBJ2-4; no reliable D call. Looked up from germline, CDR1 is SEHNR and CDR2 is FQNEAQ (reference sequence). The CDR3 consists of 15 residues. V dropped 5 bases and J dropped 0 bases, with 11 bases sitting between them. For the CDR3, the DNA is TGTGCCAGCAGCAACACAGCCCTAGCCAAAAACATTCAGTACTTC. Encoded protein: CASSNTALAKNIQYF. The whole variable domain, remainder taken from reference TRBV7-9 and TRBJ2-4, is DTGVSQNPRHKITKRGQNVTFRCDPISEHNRLYWYRQTLGQGPEFLTYFQNEAQLEKSRLLSDRFSAERPKGSFSTLEIQRTEQGDSAMYLCASSNTALAKNIQYFGAGTRLSVL.

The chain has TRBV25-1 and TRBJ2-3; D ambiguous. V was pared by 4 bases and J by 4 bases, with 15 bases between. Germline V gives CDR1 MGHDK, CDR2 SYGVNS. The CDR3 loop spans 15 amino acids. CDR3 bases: TGTGCCAGCAGTGGTGGGATCCTACAACCAGATACGCAGTATTTT. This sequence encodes CASSGGILQPDTQYF.

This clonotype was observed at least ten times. CDR3 region: CASSLAGREYNEQFF. CDR3 DNA sequence: TGTGCCAGCAGCTTAGCGGGCCGGGAGTACAATGAGCAGTTCTTC. The genes are TRBV7-3 and TRBJ2-1; weak D call: TRBD2 (6 bases). Germline V gene lookup returns CDR1 SGHTA and CDR2 FQGTGA. The CDR3 length is 15 residues. V lost 2 bases and J 4 bases, leaving 12 bases between the germline ends.

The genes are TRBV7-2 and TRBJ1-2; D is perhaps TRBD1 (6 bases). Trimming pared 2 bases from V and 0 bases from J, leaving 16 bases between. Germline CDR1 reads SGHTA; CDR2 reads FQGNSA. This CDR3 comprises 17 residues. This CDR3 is CASSLMGGAVANYGYTF. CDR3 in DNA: TGTGCCAGCAGCTTAATGGGGGGGGCCGTGGCTAACTATGGCTACACCTTC.

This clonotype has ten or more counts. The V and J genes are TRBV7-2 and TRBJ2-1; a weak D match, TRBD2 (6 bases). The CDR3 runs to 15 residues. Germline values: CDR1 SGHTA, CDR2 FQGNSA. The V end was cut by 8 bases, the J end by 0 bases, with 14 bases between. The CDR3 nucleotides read TGTGCCAGCTCACCACGGGGGAGCTCCTACAATGAGCAGTTCTTC. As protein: CASSPRGSSYNEQFF.

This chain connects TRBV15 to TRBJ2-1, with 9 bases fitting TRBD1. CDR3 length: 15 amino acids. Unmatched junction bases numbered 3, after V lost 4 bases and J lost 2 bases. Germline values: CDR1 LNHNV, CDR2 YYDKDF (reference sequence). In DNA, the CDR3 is TGTGCCACCAGCATTAACAGGGGGCCCTACAATGAGCAGTTCTTC. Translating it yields CATSINRGPYNEQFF. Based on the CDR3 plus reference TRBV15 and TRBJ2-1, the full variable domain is DAMVIQNPRYQVTQFGKPVTLSCSQTLNHNVMYWYQQKSSQAPKLLFHYYDKDFNNEADTPDNFQSRRPNTSFCFLDIRSPGLGDTAMYLCATSINRGPYNEQFFGPGTRLTVL.